This entry describes one TCR beta chain. Its target is unknown. Germline V lookup: CDR1 GTSNPN, CDR2 SVGIG (reference sequence). Unmatched junction bases numbered 6, after V lost 4 bases and J lost 4 bases. The CDR3 is 13 amino acids. This sample was taken from a study of shared clonotypes between healthy human individuals. Study summary: Researchers assigned three CD4 naive, three CD4 memory, two CD8 naive and one CD8 memory plate to each donor. Study-wide results and limits: Naive subsets, compared against memory subsets, generally had larger estimated richness values.

Genomic DNA (from each subset) was split evenly across several immunoSEQ plates. Assay: immunoSEQ multiplex PCR; the TCRdb copy retains only in-frame clones and omits some. The table lists 740,000 or so clones, 55% to 85% of them singletons. Adults of Caucasian background living in Nashville, Tennessee made up all donors. The clonotype comes from a woman in her thirties in good health. V gene TRBV30 combines with J gene TRBJ1-1; 7 positions match TRBD1. Sequenced: memory CD4+ T cells sorted from blood. Subset defined: CD45RA-negative fraction. In DNA, the CDR3 is TGTGCCTGGATGGGACAGATAGTCACTGAAGCTTTCTTT. This codes for CAWMGQIVTEAFF.